The source of this T cell receptor beta chain is a study of vaccination and CD4 T cells after COVID-19. Study summary: Investigators drew the post-COVID samples a median approximately 92 days after diagnosis, with a range of 35 to 161. Cells received overlapping spike peptides from SARS-CoV-2, HCoV-NL63, HCoV-OC43 and HCoV-229E as stimulation.

A word on this clonotype: What it binds is unknown.

Trimming stripped 6 bases from V and 0 bases from J, with 15 bases between. Per the germline V gene, CDR1 is DFQATT and CDR2 is SNEGSKA (reference sequence). The CDR3 length is 16 residues. Oncomine TCR Beta short-read sequencing was applied to DNA from cultured CD4+ T cells. From CD4+ T cells that had been cultured, genomic DNA was extracted. One entry per CDR3 protein results from TCRdb running MiXCR on the PCR reads. Among about 14,000 distinct CDR3 sequences listed, roughly two thirds were seen once. Regarding treatment: approximately nine-day PBMC culture with coronavirus spike peptide pools or control peptides (ViraFEST assay).

The genes are TRBV20-1 and TRBJ1-6; maybe TRBD1 (5 bases). Sequences were obtained from CD4+ T cells from blood, cultured in vitro. The TCR was taken from a human donor who had recovered from COVID-19. This CDR3 is CSAAPAGSSYNSPLHF. Here the CDR3 DNA reads TGCAGTGCCGCTCCCGCAGGGAGCTCCTATAATTCACCCCTCCACTTT.